These 23 T cell receptor beta chains share one sample of origin, sequenced in a study of beta chain features in type 1 diabetes. Every isolated RNA sample was fully reverse transcribed, so sequencing captured expressed TCRB transcripts. Libraries were prepared by immunoSEQ multiplex PCR; TCRdb keeps only in-frame clonotypes and omits some of them. The table records about 350,000 clones, 15% to 20% of them present only once. Sequenced sample: naive CD4+ T cells from blood. The receptors stem from a young woman in good health.

The V and J genes are TRBV5-4 and TRBJ1-1; D might be TRBD1 (5 bases). The germline gives CDR1 SGHNT, CDR2 YYREEE (reference sequence). The CDR3 loop spans 15 amino acids. V lost 6 bases, J lost 0 bases, and 15 bases lay in between. The CDR3: CASNAQGTMNTEAFF. In nucleotides, the CDR3 is TGTGCCAGCAACGCCCAGGGAACCATGAACACTGAAGCTTTCTTT.

There are a few counts of this clone. CDR3 amino acids: CASSVEGGGTGRTPLHF. CDR3 DNA sequence: TGTGCCAGCAGCGTAGAGGGAGGGGGGACAGGGAGAACGCCCCTCCACTTT. The chain has TRBV9 and TRBJ1-6; 9 bases fit TRBD1. The V gene end was trimmed by 0 bases and the J gene end by 13 bases; junction bases not matched to a gene: 14. The CDR3 has 17 residues. Per germline, CDR1 SGDLS and CDR2 YYNGEE.

This chain links TRBV7-2 with TRBJ1-1; no definite D call. The CDR3 contains 12 residues. With 2 bases removed from V and 6 bases from J, the gap between germline ends came to 7 bases. Germline V gene sequence: CDR1 SGHTA, CDR2 FQGNSA. The CDR3 sequence: CASSLSRAEAFF. The CDR3 DNA reads TGTGCCAGCAGCTTAAGTCGGGCTGAAGCTTTCTTT.

This clone was recorded a few times. The chain combines TRBV23-1 with TRBJ2-3; a possible D gene is TRBD1 (5 bases). TRBV23-1 is reported as an ORF; its role is uncertain. Trimming left V 2 bases short and J 3 bases short, with 12 bases between. CDR3 length: 15 residues. CDR3 residues: CASSQLGQVTDTQYF. The CDR3 DNA reads as TGCGCCAGCAGTCAACTGGGGCAAGTAACAGATACGCAGTATTTT.

This sequence joins TRBV4-1 and TRBJ1-2; D is uncertain. Germline V gene lookup returns CDR1 MGHRA and CDR2 YSYEKL. The CDR3 has 15 residues. V lost 3 bases and J 5 bases, leaving 16 bases between the germline ends. The CDR3 DNA reads TGCGCCAGCAGCCAGTTTTTTACAGTGCCGTATGGCTACACCTTC. This translates into CASSQFFTVPYGYTF.

As concerns this clone: Germline and junction disagree at one end, which may indicate a read error. The chain combines TRBV2 with TRBJ2-3; TRBD1 agrees at 7 bases. Germline values: CDR1 SNHLY, CDR2 FYNNEI. CDR3 length: 12 residues. The CDR3 reads CASSFGTATLYF. CDR3 DNA: TGTGCCAGCAGCTTCGGGACAGCTACGCTGTATTTT.

This clone was seen a handful of times. The chain combines TRBV7-9 with TRBJ1-4, with D possibly being TRBD1 (6 bases). V was pared by 5 bases and J by 3 bases, with 13 bases between. Germline-derived CDR1 and CDR2 are SEHNR and FQNEAQ (reference sequence). This CDR3 has 15 residues. CDR3 in amino acids: CASSLHRVANEKLFF. In DNA form, the CDR3 reads TGTGCCAGCAGCCTCCACAGGGTGGCTAATGAAAAACTGTTTTTT.

V is TRBV4-3 and J is TRBJ2-7; D uncertain. The CDR3 totals 15 residues. Germline V lookup: CDR1 LGHNA, CDR2 YSLEER. Trimming removed 0 bases from V and 2 bases from J, with 11 bases in between. This CDR3 is CASSQERRPTYEQYF. CDR3 sequence (DNA): TGCGCCAGCAGCCAAGAGCGGAGACCCACCTACGAGCAGTACTTC.

The rearrangement uses TRBV5-1 and TRBJ2-7; TRBD1 is a possible D gene (6 bases). This CDR3 comprises 13 residues. CDR1 and CDR2 from the germline V gene are SGHRS and YFSETQ. V gave up 6 bases and J gave up 5 bases, with 15 bases separating them. The CDR3 spells CASTLQGGNEQYF. For the CDR3, the DNA is TGCGCCAGCACGCTACAGGGTGGCAACGAGCAGTACTTC.

V usage is TRBV7-2 and J usage is TRBJ1-2; D not certain. The germline V and J ends were trimmed by 0 bases and 7 bases, with 15 bases remaining between them. The CDR3 length is 15 residues. The germline V gene encodes CDR1 SGHTA and CDR2 FQGNSA. CDR3 residues: CASSLAVEARGGYTF. CDR3 bases: TGTGCCAGCAGCTTAGCCGTCGAGGCTCGGGGTGGCTACACCTTC.

This clone was seen a few times. In DNA form, the CDR3 reads TGTGCCAGTAGTTGGTCCCAGGACAGGGCTCGGGACACTGAAGCTTTCTTT. It is translated as CASSWSQDRARDTEAFF. The rearrangement joins TRBV19 to TRBJ1-1, with 8 positions matching TRBD1. Germline CDR1 reads LNHDA; CDR2 reads SQIVND (reference sequence). J lost 3 bases, V lost 5 bases, and 14 bases had no gene match. The CDR3 consists of 17 residues.

This clone was seen once. This chain links TRBV4-1 with TRBJ1-4, with D uncertain. The germline V gene has CDR1 MGHRA and CDR2 YSYEKL. With 1 base removed from V and 4 bases from J, the gap between germline ends came to 10 bases. The CDR3 is 15 amino acids. The CDR3 DNA sequence: TGCGCCAGCAGCCAAGTTTGGACTTTTAATGAAAAACTGTTTTTT. Its translation is CASSQVWTFNEKLFF.

The sample holds a few counts of this clone. The chain uses TRBV29-1 and TRBJ1-1; D not certain. The V and J ends lost 4 bases and 4 bases respectively, with 10 bases between them. This CDR3 has 12 residues. The germline V gene encodes CDR1 SQVTM and CDR2 ANQGSEA. CDR3 sequence: CSVGSRSTEAFF. The CDR3 DNA follows: TGCAGCGTTGGATCCCGTAGCACTGAAGCTTTCTTT.

This chain uses TRBV2 with TRBJ2-1; D is perhaps TRBD2 (6 bases). CDR3 length: 14 amino acids. The germline CDR1 and CDR2 sequences are SNHLY and FYNNEI. The V gene lost 6 bases and the J gene lost 9 bases, with 18 bases spanning the gap. CDR3 sequence: CASSGTPSEGEQFF. The CDR3 nucleotides read TGTGCCAGCAGCGGGACTCCCAGTGAGGGTGAGCAGTTCTTC.

This sequence joins TRBV13 and TRBJ1-2; D call uncertain. Trimming stripped 5 bases from V and 8 bases from J, with 21 bases between. From germline, CDR1 is PRHDT and CDR2 FYEKMQ (reference sequence). The CDR3 length is 15 residues. CDR3 coding DNA: TGTGCCAGCAGCCTCGAGGTAGGGAGGGAGAGGGGCTACACCTTC. Its protein product is CASSLEVGRERGYTF.

A few counts support this clone. The chain combines TRBV30 with TRBJ1-1, with D possibly being TRBD1 (6 bases). The CDR3 is 13 amino acids. V was cut by 3 bases and J by 4 bases, with 12 bases left in between. Germline V gene lookup returns CDR1 GTSNPN and CDR2 SVGIG (reference sequence). The CDR3 reads CAWRDQGPTEAFF. CDR3 DNA sequence: TGTGCCTGGAGGGACCAGGGGCCCACTGAAGCTTTCTTT.

The chain is built from TRBV7-9 and TRBJ2-1; weak D call: TRBD2 (5 bases). V was shortened by 3 bases and J by 2 bases, with 8 bases between the two germline ends. Germline V gives CDR1 SEHNR, CDR2 FQNEAQ (reference sequence). The CDR3 has 14 amino acids. CDR3 bases: TGTGCCAGCAGCTTGGGAGCCACCTACAATGAGCAGTTCTTC. Protein sequence: CASSLGATYNEQFF.

The chain has TRBV18 and TRBJ2-3; D is ambiguous. This CDR3 is 11 amino acids long. V was clipped by 6 bases and J by 6 bases, with 7 bases between them. Looked up from germline, CDR1 is KGHSH and CDR2 is LQKENI. This CDR3 reads CASSPSDTQYF. CDR3 nucleotide sequence: TGTGCCAGCTCTCCTTCTGATACGCAGTATTTT.

The gene calls are TRBV6-5 and TRBJ1-5; 7 bases are a match to TRBD1. The CDR3 runs 12 residues. The germline V gene has CDR1 MNHEY and CDR2 SVGAGI. Trimming removed 6 bases from V and 6 bases from J; junction bases left unmatched: 2. The CDR3 sequence is CASRTGSQPQHF. As DNA, the CDR3 is TGTGCCAGCAGGACAGGGAGTCAGCCCCAGCATTTT.

The chain joins TRBV5-1 to TRBJ1-2; 7 bases match TRBD1. The CDR3 extends over 15 amino acids. V dropped 1 base and J dropped 4; count of bases not matched to a gene: 7. Per germline, CDR1 SGHRS and CDR2 YFSETQ. The CDR3 region has the DNA TGCGCCAGCAGCTTGTTGCAGGGGGAGAGCTATGGCTACACCTTC. This translates into CASSLLQGESYGYTF.

This clone was observed a few times. The gene calls are TRBV7-9 and TRBJ1-5; no definite D call. Trimming shortened V by 2 bases and J by 0 bases, and 5 bases separated the two germline ends. Looked up from germline, CDR1 is SEHNR and CDR2 is FQNEAQ (reference sequence). The CDR3 consists of 14 residues. The DNA of the CDR3 is TGTGCCAGCAGCTTAACAGATAGCAATCAGCCCCAGCATTTT. This sequence encodes CASSLTDSNQPQHF.

This clone was found a few times. This chain joins TRBV7-2 and TRBJ1-3, with D possibly matching TRBD1 (6 bases). This CDR3 has 14 residues. The V end lost 6 bases, the J end lost 3 bases, and 12 bases lay between the germline ends. CDR1 and CDR2 (germline): SGHTA, FQGNSA. CDR3 residues: CASRLTGSGNTIYF. The CDR3 DNA is TGTGCCAGCAGGTTAACAGGGAGTGGAAACACCATATATTTT.

This clone was found a few times. The chain employs TRBV10-3 and TRBJ2-1; TRBD2 matches at 8 bases. Germline-derived CDR1 and CDR2 are ENHRY and SYGVKD. Losses at the gene ends were 5 bases for V and 1 base for J; bases not matched to a gene: 1. This CDR3 region has 14 residues. The DNA for the CDR3 is TGTGCCATCAGTAGCGGGAGTTCCTACAATGAGCAGTTCTTC. Protein product: CAISSGSSYNEQFF.